A single sample is the source of the 27 T cell receptor beta chains below, sequenced in a study of spatial heterogeneity in lung cancer. Time point denoted: sample taken at primary tumor resection. TCRdb re-analysed the 5' RACE reads in MiXCR, keeping a single row per CDR3 protein. The repertoire holds under 80,000 distinct CDR3 sequences, under 7.5% seen once, with about 15% in the top ten. The specimen comprised PBMCs, sampled at surgery. The receptors shown here come from a female donor with early-stage non-small cell lung cancer.

The sample holds many counts of this clonotype. The chain uses TRBV9 and TRBJ2-1; possibly TRBD2 for D (6 bases). The length of the CDR3 is 14 residues. Trimming removed 5 bases from V and 5 bases from J, with 14 bases in between. Germline loops: CDR1 SGDLS, CDR2 YYNGEE. In nucleotides, the CDR3 is TGTGCCAGCAGTGGAGTGGGGGGAGACAATGAGCAGTTCTTC. Translation gives CASSGVGGDNEQFF.

The chain carries TRBV6-2 or TRBV6-3 and TRBJ2-1; D ambiguous. Germline V CDR1 and CDR2: MNHEY, SVGEGT. V was cut by 2 bases and J by 10 bases, with 9 bases left in between. The CDR3 loop spans 12 amino acids. CDR3 DNA: TGTGCCAGCAGTTACGGCAACCCAGAGCAGTTCTTC. Its protein product is CASSYGNPEQFF.

This chain uses TRBV19 with TRBJ2-3, with a tentative D call TRBD1 (6 bases). CDR1 is LNHDA and CDR2 is SQIVND in the germline V gene (reference sequence). V lost 6 bases to trimming and J lost 3 bases, with 16 bases between them. The CDR3 is 15 amino acids. For the CDR3, the DNA is TGTGCCAGTAGGGGGGCCGGCCGTACGACAGATACGCAGTATTTT. Its translation is CASRGAGRTTDTQYF. Complete variable domain (other parts from reference TRBV19 and TRBJ2-3): DGGITQSPKYLFRKEGQNVTLSCEQNLNHDAMYWYRQDPGQGLRLIYYSQIVNDFQKGDIAEGYSVSREKKESFPLTVTSAQKNPTAFYLCASRGAGRTTDTQYFGPGTRLTVL.

This clonotype came up many times. The rearrangement links TRBV9 to TRBJ2-5, with 9 bases matching TRBD1. The CDR3 has 16 residues. The V gene's germline CDR1 is SGDLS and CDR2 YYNGEE. Germline trimming cut 4 bases from V and 2 bases from J; bases unmatched to any gene: 9. The CDR3 coding sequence is TGTGCCAGCAGCATAACTTTGACAGGGGGTCAAGAGACCCAGTACTTC. Translated, it gives CASSITLTGGQETQYF. Full variable domain (outside the CDR3, taken from reference TRBV9 and TRBJ2-5): DSGVTQTPKHLITATGQRVTLRCSPRSGDLSVYWYQQSLDQGLQFLIQYYNGEERAKGNILERFSAQQFPDLHSELNLSSLELGDSALYFCASSITLTGGQETQYFGPGTRLLVL.

This clonotype was found many times. The V gene is TRBV7-9, the J gene TRBJ1-4; perhaps TRBD1 as D (6 bases). CDR1 is SEHNR, CDR2 FQNEAQ, per germline (reference sequence). The ends were cut back, 4 bases at V and 7 bases at J, with 13 bases in the middle. CDR3 length equals 14 residues. The CDR3 region has the DNA TGTGCCAGCAGCTCCCAGGGGTCTCGTGAAAAACTGTTTTTT. Its protein product is CASSSQGSREKLFF.

This clonotype was seen only a few times. The rearrangement uses TRBV19 and TRBJ2-2; D perhaps matches TRBD1 (5 bases). CDR3 length: 14 residues. The germline gives CDR1 LNHDA, CDR2 SQIVND (reference sequence). V shed 3 bases and J shed 5 bases, with 10 bases lying between them. The CDR3 region has the DNA TGTGCCAGTAGTATCAGGGTAGGAACCGGGGAGCTGTTTTTT. It encodes CASSIRVGTGELFF.

There are many counts of this clonotype. The rearrangement links TRBV10-3 to TRBJ1-5, with TRBD1 matching over 9 bases. Germline V gene data show CDR1 as ENHRY and CDR2 as SYGVKD. The CDR3 has 15 amino acids. With 3 bases clipped from V and 7 bases from J, the junction kept 7 bases outside the gene matches. In nucleotides, the CDR3 is TGTGCCATCAGTGAACAGGGACAGGGCCACCAGCCCCAGCATTTT. Amino acids: CAISEQGQGHQPQHF.

The chain uses TRBV9 and TRBJ1-2; D uncertain. Between the trimmed V and J ends, which lost 2 bases and 4 bases, there was a span of 15 bases. The germline V gene has CDR1 SGDLS and CDR2 YYNGEE. The CDR3 loop spans 15 amino acids. This CDR3 reads CASSVDPADGYGYTF. The CDR3, as DNA: TGTGCCAGCAGCGTCGACCCGGCGGATGGCTATGGCTACACCTTC.

J is TRBJ2-1 and V is TRBV3-1, with a weak D call TRBD2 (5 bases). The CDR3 runs to 15 residues. Looked up from germline, CDR1 is LGHDT and CDR2 is YNNKEL (reference sequence). The V end was cut by 4 bases, the J end by 0 bases, with 10 bases between. DNA for the CDR3: TGTGCCAGCAGCCGAGGGAGCGGCTCCTACAATGAGCAGTTCTTC. Translation gives CASSRGSGSYNEQFF.

This clonotype was seen only a few times. The chain is built from TRBV10-3 and TRBJ2-3; the D gene is possibly TRBD2 (5 bases). V was pared by 8 bases and J by 2 bases, with 11 bases between. From germline, CDR1 is ENHRY and CDR2 SYGVKD. This CDR3 region has 13 residues. The CDR3 sequence is CAIATGITDTQYF. CDR3 nucleotides: TGTGCCATCGCAACGGGGATCACAGATACGCAGTATTTT.

This clonotype was seen repeatedly, ten times or more. The V and J genes are TRBV28 and TRBJ1-6; 7 positions match TRBD1. V gave up 6 bases and J gave up 8 bases; unmatched junction bases: 10. The CDR3 spans 15 residues. In germline, CDR1 is MDHEN, CDR2 SYDVKM. The CDR3 coding sequence is TGTGCCAGCAGCCCCCCCGGACAGGAGTATTCACCCCTCCACTTT. Encoded protein: CASSPPGQEYSPLHF.

This clonotype was counted ten times or more. The V call is TRBV20-1, the J call TRBJ2-7; 7 nucleotides align to TRBD2. J lost 5 bases, V lost 0 bases, and 16 bases had no gene match. Germline V gene lookup returns CDR1 DFQATT and CDR2 SNEGSKA (reference sequence). This CDR3 has 17 amino acids. CDR3 bases: TGCAGTGCTAGAGAGGCTAGCGGAGCCAAAAGGGCTCACGAGCAGTACTTC. It yields the protein CSAREASGAKRAHEQYF.

CDR3 nucleotide sequence: TGCAGTGCTAGAGTCGGGACAGGGGTGAACGAGCAGTACTTC. It yields the protein CSARVGTGVNEQYF. The chain is built from TRBV20-1 and TRBJ2-7; 10 bases fit TRBD1. The CDR3 is 14 residues long. From germline, CDR1 is DFQATT and CDR2 SNEGSKA (reference sequence). With V trimmed by 1 base and J by 5 bases, 5 bases remained unmatched.

This clonotype was recorded a few times. The chain recombines TRBV9 with TRBJ1-5; D is unresolved. The length of the CDR3 is 16 residues. CDR1 is SGDLS and CDR2 is YYNGEE in the germline V gene. V was trimmed by 2 bases and J by 0 bases, leaving 12 bases between them. The CDR3 spells CASSVEVGYSNQPQHF. The CDR3 coding sequence is TGTGCCAGCAGCGTCGAGGTGGGGTATAGCAATCAGCCCCAGCATTTT.

The CDR3 DNA reads as TGTGCTAGTGGCTCGGGGGGGCTAGGTGAAAAACTGTTTTTT. Its translation is CASGSGGLGEKLFF. This chain uses TRBV12-5 with TRBJ1-4; weak D call: TRBD1 (6 bases). The CDR3 contains 14 residues. Germline-derived CDR1 and CDR2 are LGHNT and FRNRAP. The V end lost 6 bases, the J end lost 7 bases, and 15 bases lay between the germline ends.

The chain has TRBV20-1 and TRBJ2-2, with D uncertain. Trimming shortened V by 0 bases and J by 1 base, and 12 bases separated the two germline ends. In germline, CDR1 is DFQATT, CDR2 SNEGSKA (reference sequence). This CDR3 contains 16 residues. Here the CDR3 reads CSARDKRWGNTGELFF. CDR3 in DNA: TGCAGTGCTAGAGATAAACGGTGGGGGAACACCGGGGAGCTGTTTTTT.

This clonotype was seen repeatedly, ten times or more. The chain recombines TRBV2 with TRBJ2-1; TRBD1 agrees at 7 bases. V was clipped by 6 bases and J by 4 bases; unmatched bases: 3. Per germline, CDR1 SNHLY and CDR2 FYNNEI. The CDR3 extends over 13 amino acids. The CDR3 DNA reads TGTGCCAGCAGCCACAGGGGTTACAATGAGCAGTTCTTC. It yields the protein CASSHRGYNEQFF.

Many counts were recorded for this clonotype. The rearrangement uses TRBV19 and TRBJ1-5; D perhaps matches TRBD1 (5 bases). CDR1 LNHDA and CDR2 SQIVND come from the germline V gene (reference sequence). The length of the CDR3 is 15 residues. Trimming removed 6 bases at V and 0 bases at J, with 12 bases between. The CDR3 nucleotides are TGTGCCAGTAGATACAGGACCCATAGCAATCAGCCCCAGCATTTT. This encodes CASRYRTHSNQPQHF.

This clonotype has a count of ten or more. The rearrangement uses TRBV6-2 or TRBV6-3 and TRBJ2-7; D call uncertain. Germline CDR1 is MNHEY and CDR2 is SVGEGT. The CDR3 extends over 12 amino acids. V was clipped by 1 base and J by 6 bases, with 7 bases between them. The CDR3 sequence: CASSYLGSEQYV. CDR3 nucleotides: TGTGCCAGCAGTTACTTGGGGTCCGAGCAGTACGTC.

There are many counts of this clonotype. The J gene is TRBJ1-1, the V gene TRBV19; D may be TRBD1 (6 bases). Germline V gene sequence: CDR1 LNHDA, CDR2 SQIVND (reference sequence). V dropped 5 bases and J dropped 10 bases, with 20 bases sitting between them. This CDR3 contains 14 residues. CDR3 loop: CASSPIDWTARAFF. The CDR3, as DNA: TGTGCCAGTAGTCCCATCGACTGGACAGCGCGAGCTTTCTTT.

There are many counts of this clonotype. This chain links TRBV6-1 with TRBJ1-5, with D hard to call. The CDR3 is 13 amino acids. CDR1 and CDR2 (germline): MNHNS, SASEGT. V gave up 1 base and J gave up 5 bases, with 6 bases separating them. The CDR3, as DNA: TGTGCCAGCAGTGAAGAGGGTTATCAGCCCCAGCATTTT. This sequence encodes CASSEEGYQPQHF.

The rearrangement links TRBV6-1 to TRBJ1-2; 9 bases fit TRBD1. V shed 4 bases and J 6 bases; nucleotides not matched to a gene: 9. CDR3 length: 15 amino acids. Germline CDR1 is MNHNS and CDR2 is SASEGT. This CDR3 is CASSASGTGWNGYTF. DNA of the CDR3: TGTGCCAGCAGTGCTTCCGGGACAGGGTGGAATGGCTACACCTTC.

The sample holds many counts of this clonotype. V usage is TRBV5-1 and J usage is TRBJ2-1; 9 bases agree with TRBD1. Trimming took 4 bases from V and 4 from J; bases not matched to a gene: 6. The length of the CDR3 is 15 residues. Germline values: CDR1 SGHRS, CDR2 YFSETQ. As DNA, the CDR3 is TGCGCCAGCAGCACACAGGGGGCCGAATACAATGAGCAGTTCTTC. This gives the protein CASSTQGAEYNEQFF.

This chain joins TRBV2 and TRBJ2-1, with 11 bases lining up with TRBD2. With V trimmed by 6 bases and J by 6 bases, 7 bases remained unmatched. This CDR3 is built from 15 residues. The V gene's germline CDR1 is SNHLY and CDR2 FYNNEI. CDR3 sequence (DNA): TGTGCCAGCAGAGCTCTAGCGGGGGGCTTCAATGAGCAGTTCTTC. It yields the protein CASRALAGGFNEQFF.

The chain links TRBV3-1 to TRBJ1-1; D gene unclear. V lost 4 bases, J lost 3 bases, and 18 bases lay in between. CDR1 is LGHDT, CDR2 YNNKEL, per germline (reference sequence). CDR3 length: 16 amino acids. The CDR3 DNA sequence: TGTGCCAGCAGCCCAGGTTCGGTCGGGGTGGACACTGAAGCTTTCTTT. It translates to CASSPGSVGVDTEAFF.

In this sample, this clonotype turned up many times. This chain connects TRBV5-6 to TRBJ2-1; 7 bases line up with TRBD2. J gave up 10 bases and V 0 bases, and 13 bases lay outside the gene matches. Germline values: CDR1 SGHDT, CDR2 YYEEEE. This CDR3 region has 16 residues. The CDR3 region is CASSLATGGRPWEQFF. CDR3 nucleotides: TGTGCCAGCAGCTTGGCCACTGGCGGGAGACCGTGGGAGCAGTTCTTC.

The sample holds many counts of this clonotype. This chain links TRBV19 with TRBJ1-5; D possibly corresponds to TRBD1 (5 bases). Germline V gene data show CDR1 as LNHDA and CDR2 as SQIVND (reference sequence). V dropped 2 bases and J dropped 1 base, with 9 bases sitting between them. The CDR3 loop spans 15 amino acids. Written as DNA, the CDR3 is TGTGCCAGTAGTATAATGGGGCTGAGCAATCAGCCCCAGCATTTT. Protein product: CASSIMGLSNQPQHF.